One and the same sample provided the 27 T cell receptor beta chains below, sequenced in a study of T cells in narcolepsy. Only in-frame clones appear in the TCRdb table, and some are missing; sequencing was by immunoSEQ multiplex PCR. The sample shows roughly 30,000 clones, roughly 79% of them seen only once. Specimen: memory (CD45RA-) CD4+ T cells from blood. These receptors were obtained from a human donor in good health.

J is TRBJ2-3 and V is TRBV29-1; 7 bases are shared with TRBD1. V shed 6 bases and J 1 base; nucleotides not matched to a gene: 7. This CDR3 region has 14 residues. Germline CDR1 is SQVTM and CDR2 is ANQGSEA. The CDR3 loop is CSVQPGQRTDTQYF. The CDR3 nucleotides read TGCAGCGTGCAACCGGGACAGCGCACAGATACGCAGTATTTT.

The V gene is TRBV27, the J gene TRBJ1-5; TRBD1 matches 7 bases. The CDR3 sequence is 13 residues long. Germline CDR1 reads MNHEY; CDR2 reads SMNVEV (reference sequence). Unmatched junction bases numbered 9, after V lost 8 bases and J lost 8 bases. CDR3 in DNA: TGTGCCAGCTCCACAAGACAGGGTGAGCCCCAGCATTTT. Translated: CASSTRQGEPQHF.

V and J are TRBV6-5 and TRBJ1-1; 7 bases map to TRBD1. With 5 bases clipped from V and 2 bases from J, the junction kept 5 bases outside the gene matches. This CDR3 has 14 amino acids. Germline V gene sequence: CDR1 MNHEY, CDR2 SVGAGI. In DNA form, the CDR3 reads TGTGCCAGCAGTCAACAGGGGATTAACACTGAAGCTTTCTTT. It specifies CASSQQGINTEAFF.

The chain combines TRBV19 with TRBJ2-7; D tentatively reads TRBD1 or TRBD2 (5 bases each). V gave up 3 bases and J gave up 0 bases, with 12 bases separating them. CDR3 length equals 15 residues. Germline CDR1 LNHDA, CDR2 SQIVND (reference sequence). This CDR3 reads CASSILGTSSYEQYF. CDR3 sequence (DNA): TGTGCCAGTAGTATCCTGGGGACGAGCTCCTACGAGCAGTACTTC. Variable domain in full (rest from reference TRBV19 and TRBJ2-7): DGGITQSPKYLFRKEGQNVTLSCEQNLNHDAMYWYRQDPGQGLRLIYYSQIVNDFQKGDIAEGYSVSREKKESFPLTVTSAQKNPTAFYLCASSILGTSSYEQYFGPGTRLTVT.

The chain is built from TRBV7-9 and TRBJ1-3; D is unresolved. The V end lost 1 base, the J end lost 2 bases, and 3 bases lay between the germline ends. Germline V gene data show CDR1 as SEHNR and CDR2 as FQNEAQ (reference sequence). The CDR3 spans 13 residues. The CDR3 nucleotides are TGTGCCAGCAGCTTAGTCCCTGGAAACACCATATATTTT. This translates into CASSLVPGNTIYF.

The rearrangement links TRBV30 to TRBJ1-2, with a tentative D call TRBD1 (6 bases). The CDR3 is made up of 14 amino acids. Germline loops: CDR1 GTSNPN, CDR2 SVGIG (reference sequence). V lost 0 bases and J lost 5, with 13 bases in between. The CDR3 sequence: CAWSVTGNEYGYTF. CDR3 DNA: TGTGCCTGGAGTGTAACAGGGAACGAGTATGGCTACACCTTC.

The V and J genes are TRBV7-7 and TRBJ2-5; a weak D match, TRBD2 (6 bases). Germline V CDR1 and CDR2: SSHAT, FNYEAQ (reference sequence). V was shortened by 4 bases and J by 3 bases, with 18 bases between the two germline ends. This CDR3 spans 16 amino acids. The CDR3 here is CASSSGRTISKETQYF. The CDR3 region has the DNA TGTGCCAGCAGCTCCGGTCGGACTATAAGCAAAGAGACCCAGTACTTC.

V and J are TRBV19 and TRBJ1-4; a possible D gene is TRBD1 (5 bases). Germline CDR1 is LNHDA and CDR2 is SQIVND (reference sequence). V was clipped by 3 bases and J by 7 bases, with 18 bases between them. The CDR3 totals 16 residues. The CDR3 coding sequence is TGTGCCAGTAGTATTTATCGGGGGGGTTTCCCTGAAAAACTGTTTTTT. Its translation: CASSIYRGGFPEKLFF. The variable domain in full, with the rest retrieved from reference TRBV19 and TRBJ1-4, is DGGITQSPKYLFRKEGQNVTLSCEQNLNHDAMYWYRQDPGQGLRLIYYSQIVNDFQKGDIAEGYSVSREKKESFPLTVTSAQKNPTAFYLCASSIYRGGFPEKLFFGSGTQLSVL.

The chain employs TRBV6-5 and TRBJ1-1; unclear D gene. Trimming cost V 6 bases and J 0 bases, with 5 bases left between them. From germline, CDR1 is MNHEY and CDR2 SVGAGI. The CDR3 covers 12 residues. The CDR3 spells CASRDLNTEAFF. CDR3 coding DNA: TGTGCCAGCAGAGACTTGAACACTGAAGCTTTCTTT.

The chain employs TRBV6-5 and TRBJ1-1; 7 bases agree with TRBD1. Germline-derived CDR1 and CDR2 are MNHEY and SVGAGI. This CDR3 spans 16 amino acids. With V trimmed by 0 bases and J by 0 bases, 4 bases remained unmatched. CDR3 residues: CASSYSGTALNTEAFF. The CDR3 bases are TGTGCCAGCAGTTACTCTGGGACAGCTTTGAACACTGAAGCTTTCTTT.

CDR3 nucleotides: TGTGCCAGCAGTGTGGGAGGGAAGGTCGGCGCTTTCTTT. Its protein is CASSVGGKVGAFF. V and J are TRBV6-5 and TRBJ1-1; D is uncertain. Germline-derived CDR1 and CDR2 are MNHEY and SVGAGI. The CDR3 contains 13 residues. V lost 5 bases and J 11 bases, leaving 18 bases between the germline ends.

The J gene is TRBJ2-3, the V gene TRBV18; 8 bases map to TRBD2. Germline CDR1 KGHSH, CDR2 LQKENI. The V gene end was trimmed by 2 bases and the J gene end by 0 bases; junction bases not matched to a gene: 4. CDR3 length: 16 residues. CDR3 DNA sequence: TGTGCCAGCTCACCATCTCTAGCGGGTAGCACAGATACGCAGTATTTT. Amino acid sequence: CASSPSLAGSTDTQYF.

The V and J genes are TRBV5-1 and TRBJ2-5, with TRBD2 matching over 9 bases. V was pared by 3 bases and J by 1 base, with 7 bases of the junction left unmatched. This CDR3 contains 16 residues. Germline-derived CDR1 and CDR2 are SGHRS and YFSETQ. CDR3 region: CASSSGTSLLQETQYF. The CDR3 DNA follows: TGCGCCAGCAGCTCGGGGACTAGCCTCCTCCAAGAGACCCAGTACTTC.

The V call is TRBV6-5, the J call TRBJ1-5; TRBD1 matches 8 bases. The CDR3 consists of 15 residues. CDR1 and CDR2 (germline): MNHEY, SVGAGI. Trimming removed 6 bases from V and 9 bases from J; junction bases left unmatched: 13. CDR3 in DNA: TGTGCCAGCAGAGCCGGGACAGGTGGTAGATGGCCCCAGCATTTT. Protein product: CASRAGTGGRWPQHF.

The chain is built from TRBV19 and TRBJ2-3; 10 nucleotides agree with TRBD1. Germline V lookup: CDR1 LNHDA, CDR2 SQIVND (reference sequence). Losses at the gene ends were 9 bases for V and 5 bases for J; bases not matched to a gene: 5. The CDR3 is 13 amino acids. The CDR3 is CASGTGEGDTQYF. CDR3 bases: TGTGCCAGCGGGACAGGGGAAGGAGATACGCAGTATTTT.

This clone was detected only a few times. The J gene is TRBJ1-1, the V gene TRBV6-5; 9 nucleotides match TRBD1. Germline CDR1 reads MNHEY; CDR2 reads SVGAGI. Trimming removed 7 bases from V and 7 bases from J; junction bases left unmatched: 4. The CDR3 is made up of 12 amino acids. The CDR3 here is CASIRQGGEAFF. In DNA form, the CDR3 reads TGTGCCAGCATCCGACAGGGGGGTGAAGCTTTCTTT.

The V and J genes are TRBV4-2 and TRBJ2-3; 12 bases are a match to TRBD1. Germline loops: CDR1 LGHNA, CDR2 YNFKEQ. V trimming: 3 bases; J trimming: 1 base; junction bases outside the gene matches: 11. The CDR3 is 19 residues long. The CDR3 sequence is CASSHPSGTGGSGTDTQYF. The CDR3 nucleotides are TGTGCCAGCAGCCATCCATCCGGGACAGGGGGCTCGGGCACAGATACGCAGTATTTT.

The DNA for the CDR3 is TGCAGTGCTCAACGGAACACTGAAGCTTTCTTT. Amino acid sequence: CSAQRNTEAFF. The rearrangement links TRBV20-1 to TRBJ1-1; D is uncertain. V gave up 5 bases and J gave up 1 base, with 5 bases separating them. CDR1 is DFQATT and CDR2 is SNEGSKA in the germline V gene (reference sequence). The CDR3 runs to 11 residues.

The J gene is TRBJ2-4, the V gene TRBV19; a weak D match, TRBD1 (5 bases). Germline V CDR1 and CDR2: LNHDA, SQIVND (reference sequence). The CDR3 totals 14 residues. Between the trimmed V and J ends, which lost 7 bases and 5 bases, there was a span of 15 bases. Here the CDR3 DNA reads TGTGCCAGTAACTTGGGCAGGGCCCAAAACATTCAGTACTTC. This gives the protein CASNLGRAQNIQYF.

V and J are TRBV13 and TRBJ2-4, with D tentatively TRBD1 (5 bases). Trimming stripped 1 base from V and 9 bases from J, with 10 bases between. Germline assignment: CDR1 PRHDT and CDR2 FYEKMQ (reference sequence). The CDR3 length is 13 residues. CDR3 DNA: TGTGCCAGCAGCTTAGCAGGGCTAGGCATTCAGTACTTC. Its protein product is CASSLAGLGIQYF.

This chain links TRBV18 with TRBJ2-5, with 10 nucleotides matching TRBD2. The J call is doubtful: the DNA matches TRBJ2-7 better. The CDR3 totals 14 residues. Germline V gene lookup returns CDR1 KGHSH and CDR2 LQKENI. The CDR3 sequence is CASSPKREGHEQYF. CDR3 bases: TGTGCCAGCTCACCAAAGCGGGAGGGCCACGAGCAGTACTTC.

The V gene is TRBV19, the J gene TRBJ2-1, with D possibly matching TRBD2 (6 bases). This CDR3 is built from 16 residues. The ends were cut back, 3 bases at V and 4 bases at J, with 16 bases in the middle. Germline assignment: CDR1 LNHDA and CDR2 SQIVND (reference sequence). CDR3 residues: CASSMGSGPSYNEQFF. The CDR3 nucleotides are TGTGCCAGTAGTATGGGGAGCGGGCCTTCATACAATGAGCAGTTCTTC.

This chain uses TRBV5-4 with TRBJ2-1, with 10 positions matching TRBD2. Germline trimming cut 0 bases from V and 7 bases from J; bases unmatched to any gene: 4. Germline values: CDR1 SGHNT, CDR2 YYREEE (reference sequence). The CDR3 totals 15 residues. The CDR3 region is CASSLGLAGLNEQFF. CDR3 coding DNA: TGTGCCAGCAGCTTGGGACTAGCGGGTCTTAATGAGCAGTTCTTC. The complete variable domain, with remaining parts taken from reference TRBV5-4 and TRBJ2-1, reads ETGVTQSPTHLIKTRGQQVTLRCSSQSGHNTVSWYQQALGQGPQFIFQYYREEENGRGNFPPRFSGLQFPNYSSELNVNALELDDSALYLCASSLGLAGLNEQFFGPGTRLTVL.

The chain couples TRBV5-1 to TRBJ2-7, with 8 bases matching TRBD1. The ends lost 4 bases at V and 7 bases at J; junction bases unmatched: 10. The CDR3 spans 14 residues. CDR1 SGHRS and CDR2 YFSETQ come from the germline V gene. In DNA, the CDR3 is TGCGCCAGCAGCATGGGACAGGAGACAAGGGAGCAGTACTTC. The encoded protein is CASSMGQETREQYF.

The chain couples TRBV5-1 to TRBJ1-1, with 7 nucleotides matching TRBD1. V lost 2 bases and J lost 1; bases outside the gene matches: 2. Germline V gene sequence: CDR1 SGHRS, CDR2 YFSETQ. This CDR3 contains 14 residues. The CDR3 loop is CASSLEGANTEAFF. The CDR3, as DNA: TGCGCCAGCAGCTTAGAGGGGGCGAACACTGAAGCTTTCTTT.

CDR3 region: CASSERQGTYEQYF. CDR3 bases: TGTGCCAGCAGTGAGAGGCAGGGGACCTACGAGCAGTACTTC. The J gene is TRBJ2-5, the V gene TRBV2, with D perhaps matching TRBD1 (6 bases). The assigned J gene may be wrong: the sequence end matches TRBJ2-7 better. This CDR3 spans 14 amino acids. The V gene's germline CDR1 is SNHLY and CDR2 FYNNEI.

V is TRBV30 and J is TRBJ2-2, with TRBD1 matching over 8 bases. CDR1 is GTSNPN, CDR2 SVGIG, per germline (reference sequence). The CDR3 extends over 15 amino acids. Trimming cost V 0 bases and J 6 bases; bases outside gene matches: 6. CDR3 residues: CAWSVRTGISGELFF. The DNA for the CDR3 is TGTGCCTGGAGTGTACGGACAGGGATCTCCGGGGAGCTGTTTTTT. Full variable domain (missing parts from reference TRBV30 and TRBJ2-2): SQTIHQWPATLVQPVGSPLSLECTVEGTSNPNLYWYRQAAGRGLQLLFYSVGIGQISSEVPQNLSASRPQDRQFILSSKKLLLSDSGFYLCAWSVRTGISGELFFGEGSRLTVL.